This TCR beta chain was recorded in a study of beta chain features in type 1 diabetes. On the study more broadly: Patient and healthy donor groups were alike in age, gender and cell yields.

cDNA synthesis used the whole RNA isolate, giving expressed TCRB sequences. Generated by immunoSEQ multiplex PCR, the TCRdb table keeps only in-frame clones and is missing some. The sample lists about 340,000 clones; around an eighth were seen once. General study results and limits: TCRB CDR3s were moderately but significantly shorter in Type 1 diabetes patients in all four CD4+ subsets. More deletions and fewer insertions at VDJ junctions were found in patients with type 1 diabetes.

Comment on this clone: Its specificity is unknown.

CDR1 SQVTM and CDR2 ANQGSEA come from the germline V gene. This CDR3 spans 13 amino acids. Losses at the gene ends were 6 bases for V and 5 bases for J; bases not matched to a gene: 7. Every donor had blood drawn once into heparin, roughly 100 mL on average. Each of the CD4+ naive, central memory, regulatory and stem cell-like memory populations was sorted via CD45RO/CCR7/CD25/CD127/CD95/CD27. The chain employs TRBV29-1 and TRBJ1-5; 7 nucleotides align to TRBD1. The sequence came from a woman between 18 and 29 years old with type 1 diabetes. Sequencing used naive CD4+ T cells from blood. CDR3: CSVSGGLDQPQHF. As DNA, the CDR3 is TGCAGCGTCTCAGGGGGACTGGATCAGCCCCAGCATTTT.